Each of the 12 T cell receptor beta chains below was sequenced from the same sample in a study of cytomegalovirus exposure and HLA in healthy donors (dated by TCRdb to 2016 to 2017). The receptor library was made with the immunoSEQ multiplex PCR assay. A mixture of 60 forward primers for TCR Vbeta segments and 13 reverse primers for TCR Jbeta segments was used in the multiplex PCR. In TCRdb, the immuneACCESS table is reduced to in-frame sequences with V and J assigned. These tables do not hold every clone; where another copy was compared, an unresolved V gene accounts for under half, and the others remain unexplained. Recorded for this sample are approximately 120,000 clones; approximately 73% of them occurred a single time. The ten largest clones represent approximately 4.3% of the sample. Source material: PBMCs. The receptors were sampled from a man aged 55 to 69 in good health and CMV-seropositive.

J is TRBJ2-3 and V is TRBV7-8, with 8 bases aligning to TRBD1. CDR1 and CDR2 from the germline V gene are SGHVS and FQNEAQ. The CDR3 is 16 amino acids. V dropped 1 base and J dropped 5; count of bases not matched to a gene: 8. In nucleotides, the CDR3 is TGTGCCAGCAGCTTAGGCCCGGGGACAGGACAAGATACGCAGTATTTT. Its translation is CASSLGPGTGQDTQYF.

The DNA of the CDR3 is TGTGCCAGCAGTCCTGAGGGGGTTGTGGTCTATAATTCACCCCTCCACTTT. Amino acids: CASSPEGVVVYNSPLHF. V and J are TRBV27 and TRBJ1-6; D might be TRBD1 (6 bases). This CDR3 has 17 amino acids. The V and J ends lost 5 bases and 3 bases respectively, with 17 bases between them. Germline V CDR1 and CDR2: MNHEY, SMNVEV (reference sequence).

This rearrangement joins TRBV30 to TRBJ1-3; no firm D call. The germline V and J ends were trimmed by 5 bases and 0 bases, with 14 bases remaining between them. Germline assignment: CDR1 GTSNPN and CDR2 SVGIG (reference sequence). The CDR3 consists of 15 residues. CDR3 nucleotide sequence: TGTGCCTGGCTTGACACAGTCACCTCTGGAAACACCATATATTTT. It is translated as CAWLDTVTSGNTIYF. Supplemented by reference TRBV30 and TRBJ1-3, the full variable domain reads SQTIHQWPATLVQPVGSPLSLECTVEGTSNPNLYWYRQAAGRGLQLLFYSVGIGQISSEVPQNLSASRPQDRQFILSSKKLLLSDSGFYLCAWLDTVTSGNTIYFGEGSWLTVV.

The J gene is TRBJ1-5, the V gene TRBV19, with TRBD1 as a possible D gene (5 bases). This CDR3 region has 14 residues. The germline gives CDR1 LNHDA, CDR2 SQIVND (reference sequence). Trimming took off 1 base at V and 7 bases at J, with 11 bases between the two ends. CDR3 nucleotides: TGTGCCAGTAGTATAGGCGGGGGGGAACAGCCCCAGCATTTT. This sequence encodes CASSIGGGEQPQHF.

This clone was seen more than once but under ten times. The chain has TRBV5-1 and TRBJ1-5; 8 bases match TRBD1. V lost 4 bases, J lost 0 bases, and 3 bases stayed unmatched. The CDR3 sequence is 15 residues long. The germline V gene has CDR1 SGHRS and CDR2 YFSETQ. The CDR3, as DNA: TGCGCCAGCAGCCCGGGGACAGGTAGCAATCAGCCCCAGCATTTT. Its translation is CASSPGTGSNQPQHF.

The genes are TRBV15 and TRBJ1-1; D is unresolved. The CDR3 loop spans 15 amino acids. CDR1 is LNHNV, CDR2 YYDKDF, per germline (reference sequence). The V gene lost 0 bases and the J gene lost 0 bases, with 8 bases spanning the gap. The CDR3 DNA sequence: TGTGCCACCAGCAGAGAGAGCCCCATGAACACTGAAGCTTTCTTT. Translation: CATSRESPMNTEAFF.

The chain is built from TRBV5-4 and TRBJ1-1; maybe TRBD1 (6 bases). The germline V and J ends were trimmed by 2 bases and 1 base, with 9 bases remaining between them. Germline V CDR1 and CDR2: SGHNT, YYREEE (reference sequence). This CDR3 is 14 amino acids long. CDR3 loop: CASSFTGRNTEAFF. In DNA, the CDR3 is TGTGCCAGCAGCTTTACAGGGCGGAACACTGAAGCTTTCTTT.

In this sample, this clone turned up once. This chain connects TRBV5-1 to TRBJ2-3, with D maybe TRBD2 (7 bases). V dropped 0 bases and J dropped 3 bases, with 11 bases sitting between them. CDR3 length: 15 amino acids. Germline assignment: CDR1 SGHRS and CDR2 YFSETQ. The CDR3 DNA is TGCGCCAGCAGCTTGGCGGGGGGCAGGACAGATACGCAGTATTTT. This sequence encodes CASSLAGGRTDTQYF.

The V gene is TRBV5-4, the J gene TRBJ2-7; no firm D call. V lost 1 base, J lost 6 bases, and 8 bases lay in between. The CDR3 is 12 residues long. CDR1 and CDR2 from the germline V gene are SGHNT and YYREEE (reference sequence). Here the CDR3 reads CASSLSGREQYF. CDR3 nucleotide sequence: TGTGCCAGCAGCTTGTCTGGCCGCGAGCAGTACTTC.

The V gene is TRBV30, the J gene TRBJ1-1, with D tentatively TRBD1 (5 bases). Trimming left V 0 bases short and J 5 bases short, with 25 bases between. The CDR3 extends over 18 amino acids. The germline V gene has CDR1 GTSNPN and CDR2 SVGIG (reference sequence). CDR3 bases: TGTGCCTGGAGTGTAGGTTTGGAGGGTGCAGGGAAAAGAACTGAAGCTTTCTTT. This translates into CAWSVGLEGAGKRTEAFF.

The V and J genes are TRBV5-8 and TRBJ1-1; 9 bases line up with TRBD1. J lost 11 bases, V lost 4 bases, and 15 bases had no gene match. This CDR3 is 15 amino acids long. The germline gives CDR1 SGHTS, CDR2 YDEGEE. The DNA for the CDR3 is TGTGCCAGCAGCGGTTGGGACAGGGCCACTGGAAGGGCTTTCTTT. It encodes CASSGWDRATGRAFF.

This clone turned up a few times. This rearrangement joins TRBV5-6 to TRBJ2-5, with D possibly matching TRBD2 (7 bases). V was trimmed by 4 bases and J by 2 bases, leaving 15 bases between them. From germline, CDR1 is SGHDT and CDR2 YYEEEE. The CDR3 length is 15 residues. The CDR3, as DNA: TGTGCCAGCAGCGGGAAGGGGGAGGGGCAAGAGACCCAGTACTTC. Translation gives CASSGKGEGQETQYF.